A selection of T cell receptor beta chains follows, all from one sample in a study of blood T cells in healthy people across ages. Each CDR3 protein is one row after TCRdb ran MiXCR on the 5' RACE reads. The sample contains roughly 800,000 distinct CDR3 sequences, roughly 53% of which appear only once. The sequenced sample consisted of blood. All receptors come from a man aged 80 or over in good health. The CDR3 runs from the conserved cysteine through the conserved F or W. A D gene is named only where the DNA matches it firmly. Some rows mark clone size as missing; the rest say once, few, many or name a class of expanded clone.

J: TRBJ1-1
D: NA
V: TRBV2
size: NA
DNA: TGTGCCAGCAGTGACAGATCGAACACTGAAGCTTTCTTT
CDR3: CASSDRSNTEAFF

J: TRBJ2-7
D: TRBD2
V: TRBV20-1
size: NA
DNA: TGCAGTGCTCGTAGCGGGATGGGGTACGAGCAGTACTTC
CDR3: CSARSGMGYEQYF

J: TRBJ2-7
D: TRBD2
V: TRBV20-1
size: few
DNA: TGCAGTGCCCCCCAGTGGACCAGCGGGACCACCGAGCAGTACTTC
CDR3: CSAPQWTSGTTEQYF

J: TRBJ2-7
D: NA
V: TRBV5-5
size: NA
DNA: TGTGCCAGCAGCTTAAGGCAGGACACCACTTTTTCCTACGAGCAGTACTTC
CDR3: CASSLRQDTTFSYEQYF

J: TRBJ1-5
D: NA
V: TRBV27
size: few
DNA: TGTGCCAGCAGTTTAGGGGGCTATCAGCCCCAGCATTTT
CDR3: CASSLGGYQPQHF

J: TRBJ2-3
D: NA
V: TRBV7-2
size: few
DNA: TGTGCCAGCAGATCCACGGGGCGAGGTAGTGCAGATACGCAGTATTTT
CDR3: CASRSTGRGSADTQYF

J: TRBJ1-1
D: NA
V: TRBV7-6
size: NA
DNA: TGTGCCAGCAGCTTATGGGGAAGGGCCACTGAAGCTTTCTTT
CDR3: CASSLWGRATEAFF

J: TRBJ2-5
D: NA
V: TRBV12-3/TRBV12-4
size: NA
DNA: TGTGCCACCAAACCGCAGGGATCGGAGACCCAGTACTTC
CDR3: CATKPQGSETQYF

J: TRBJ1-2
D: NA
V: TRBV6-6
size: NA
DNA: TGTGCCAGCAGTTACTATGTCTCAGGGTATGGCTACACCTTC
CDR3: CASSYYVSGYGYTF

J: TRBJ2-5
D: TRBD1
V: TRBV20-1
size: NA
DNA: TGCAGTGCGAGACAGGGGAGTATGAGAGAGACCCAGTACTTC
CDR3: CSARQGSMRETQYF

J: TRBJ2-7
D: NA
V: TRBV7-2
size: NA
DNA: TGTGCCAGCAGCCAAGACATACCCTACGAGCAGTACTTC
CDR3: CASSQDIPYEQYF

J: TRBJ1-2
D: NA
V: TRBV29-1
size: few
DNA: TGCAGCGTTGAACAGGTGCTTGGCTACACCTTC
CDR3: CSVEQVLGYTF

J: TRBJ2-5
D: NA
V: TRBV4-1
size: NA
DNA: TGCGCCAGCAGCCAAGGGGACCATCCGGAGACCCAGTACTTC
CDR3: CASSQGDHPETQYF

J: TRBJ2-3
D: NA
V: TRBV11-1
size: once
DNA: TGTGCCAGCAGCCCTCCGGAGGGGGGCTCGCACAGATACGCGTATTTT
CDR3: CASSPPEGGSHRYAYF

J: TRBJ2-2
D: NA
V: TRBV7-8
size: few
DNA: TGTGCCAGCAGGGGGTCCGGGGAGCTGTTTTTT
CDR3: CASRGSGELFF

J: TRBJ2-5
D: TRBD1
V: TRBV20-1
size: few
DNA: TGCAGTGCGGCACAGGGGGCTGAGACCCAGTACTTC
CDR3: CSAAQGAETQYF

J: TRBJ2-5
D: TRBD2
V: TRBV29-1
size: many
DNA: TGCAGCGTTCGGACTAGCGGACAAGAGACCCAGTACTTC
CDR3: CSVRTSGQETQYF

J: TRBJ2-7
D: NA
V: TRBV5-1
size: NA
DNA: TGCGCCAGCAGCAGAACCCCGGACGGACTTCTCGCCTACGAGCAGTACTTC
CDR3: CASSRTPDGLLAYEQYF

J: TRBJ2-5
D: TRBD1
V: TRBV3-1
size: NA
DNA: TGTGCCAGTACCTTGTGGACAGGGGGCCAAGAGACCCAGTACTTC
CDR3: CASTLWTGGQETQYF

J: TRBJ2-1
D: TRBD2
V: TRBV29-1
size: NA
DNA: TGCAGCGTTGATGGGGGGGTAAGCGGGAGCTCCTACAATGAGCAGTTCTTC
CDR3: CSVDGGVSGSSYNEQFF

J: TRBJ2-7
D: TRBD2
V: TRBV6-1
size: few
DNA: TGTGCCAGCAGTGAAAAGACTAGCGGGAGGGCCGGGGCCTACGAGCAGTACTTC
CDR3: CASSEKTSGRAGAYEQYF

J: TRBJ2-7
D: TRBD2
V: TRBV29-1
size: few
DNA: TGCAGCGTCCAAGCGGGAGCCTACGAGCAGTACTTC
CDR3: CSVQAGAYEQYF

J: TRBJ2-1
D: TRBD2
V: TRBV2
size: NA
DNA: TGTGCCAGCAGTGAGACTAGCGGGAGGGCCCATGAGCAGTTCTTC
CDR3: CASSETSGRAHEQFF

J: TRBJ1-5
D: NA
V: TRBV15
size: many
DNA: TGTGCCACCAGCAGTCGGACCGGTAGCAATCAGCCCCAGCATTTT
CDR3: CATSSRTGSNQPQHF

J: TRBJ2-2
D: NA
V: TRBV2
size: NA
DNA: TGTGCCAGCCGGGACCATAACACCGGGGAGCTGTTTTTT
CDR3: CASRDHNTGELFF

J: TRBJ2-7
D: NA
V: TRBV6-4
size: NA
DNA: TGTGCCAGCAGTGACGGGGGACGGGTGGGGAGCTCCTACAATGAGCAGTACTTC
CDR3: CASSDGGRVGSSYNEQYF

J: TRBJ1-2
D: NA
V: TRBV6-2/TRBV6-3
size: NA
DNA: TGTGCCAGCAGTTACTCCGGGGATCGTCGAGGCTACACCTTC
CDR3: CASSYSGDRRGYTF

J: TRBJ1-3
D: TRBD1
V: TRBV10-2
size: NA
DNA: TGCGCCAGCACAGGGACAGGCGACACCATATATTTT
CDR3: CASTGTGDTIYF

J: TRBJ2-1
D: TRBD2
V: TRBV7-6
size: NA
DNA: TGTGCCAGCAGCCCCGGCGGGAGCAACAATGAGCAGTTCTTC
CDR3: CASSPGGSNNEQFF

J: TRBJ1-1
D: NA
V: TRBV14
size: few
DNA: TGTGCCAGCAGCCCGATCATCATAGGCACTGAAGCTTTCTTT
CDR3: CASSPIIIGTEAFF

J: TRBJ1-3
D: NA
V: TRBV7-9
size: NA
DNA: TGTGCCAGCAGCCACCGGGGTGGCGATCGGGGAAACACCATATATTTT
CDR3: CASSHRGGDRGNTIYF

J: TRBJ1-1
D: TRBD1
V: TRBV27
size: NA
DNA: TGTGCCAGCAGTTTAGGGTTAACAGGGGGCATAAACACTGAAGCTTTCTTT
CDR3: CASSLGLTGGINTEAFF

J: TRBJ1-4
D: NA
V: TRBV10-3
size: NA
DNA: TGTGCCATCAGTGGGGCCGGGGCTCGAAAGCTGTTTTTT
CDR3: CAISGAGARKLFF

J: TRBJ2-1
D: TRBD2
V: TRBV5-1
size: NA
DNA: TGCGCCAGCAACGCCGTAGCGGGGTCCTACAATGAGCAGTTCTTC
CDR3: CASNAVAGSYNEQFF

J: TRBJ2-7
D: TRBD1
V: TRBV24-1
size: NA
DNA: TGTGCCACCAGTGATCGGGACAGGGGATGGTACGAGCAGTACTTC
CDR3: CATSDRDRGWYEQYF

J: TRBJ2-7
D: TRBD2
V: TRBV6-6
size: few
DNA: TGTGCCAGCAGTTACTCCCCTCCGGCGGGAGCGGGGGACGAGCAGTACTTC
CDR3: CASSYSPPAGAGDEQYF